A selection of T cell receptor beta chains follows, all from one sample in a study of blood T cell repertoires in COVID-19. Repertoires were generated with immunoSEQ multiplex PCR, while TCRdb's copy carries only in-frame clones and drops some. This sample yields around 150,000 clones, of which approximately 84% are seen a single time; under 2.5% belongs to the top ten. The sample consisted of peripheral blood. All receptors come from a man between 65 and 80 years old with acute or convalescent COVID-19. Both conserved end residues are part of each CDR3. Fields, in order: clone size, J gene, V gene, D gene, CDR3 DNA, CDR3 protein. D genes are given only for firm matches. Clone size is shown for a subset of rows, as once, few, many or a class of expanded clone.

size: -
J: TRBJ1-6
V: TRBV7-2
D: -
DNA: TGTGCCAGCAGCCCCGGTGTCTCACCCCTCCACTTT
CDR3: CASSPGVSPLHF

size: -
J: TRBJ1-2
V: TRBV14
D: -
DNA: TGTGCCAGCAGCCCACAGAGTTACTATGGCTACACCTTC
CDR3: CASSPQSYYGYTF

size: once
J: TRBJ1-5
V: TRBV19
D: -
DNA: TGTGCCAGTAGTATTAAGGGGGATGGGCGACAGCCCCAGCATTTT
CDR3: CASSIKGDGRQPQHF

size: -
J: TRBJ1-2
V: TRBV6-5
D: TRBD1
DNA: TGTGCCAGCAGAGTCTTAGGGACAGGGGGGTATGGCTACACCTTC
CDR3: CASRVLGTGGYGYTF

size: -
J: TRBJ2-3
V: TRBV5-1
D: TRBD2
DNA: TGCGCCAGCAGCTTACTAGCGGGGGTCACAGATACGCAGTATTTT
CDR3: CASSLLAGVTDTQYF

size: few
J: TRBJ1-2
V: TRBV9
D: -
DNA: TGTGCCAGCAGCGTAGAGGCCCGGGGAGGCTACACCTTC
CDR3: CASSVEARGGYTF

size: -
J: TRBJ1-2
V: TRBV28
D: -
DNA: TGTGCCAGCAATGGGGGCCCGGGTGGCTACACCTTC
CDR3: CASNGGPGGYTF

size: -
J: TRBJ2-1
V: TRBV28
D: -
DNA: TGTGCCAGCCTTCAGGGGATTTCCTACAATGAGCAGTTCTTC
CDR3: CASLQGISYNEQFF

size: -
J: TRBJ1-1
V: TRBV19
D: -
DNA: TGTGCCTCCCGGCCGAACACAGGGTTAGCGAACACTGAAGCTTTCTTT
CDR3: CASRPNTGLANTEAFF

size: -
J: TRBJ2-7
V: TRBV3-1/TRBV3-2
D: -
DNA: TGTGCCAGCAGCCCCCCCTTTGCGGGGCGGGCCTACGAGCAGTACTTC
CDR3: CASSPPFAGRAYEQYF

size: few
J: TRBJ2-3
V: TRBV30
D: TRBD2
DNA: TGTGCCTGGAACCCCCCCTGGGGACTAGCGGGGGGGATCACAGATACGCAGTATTTT
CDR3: CAWNPPWGLAGGITDTQYF

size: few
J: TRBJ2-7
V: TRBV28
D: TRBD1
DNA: TGTGCCAGCAGTTCCCCGGACAGGGCCTCCTACGAGCAGTACTTC
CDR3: CASSSPDRASYEQYF

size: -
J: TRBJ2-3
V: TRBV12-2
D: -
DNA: TGTGCAAGTCGCTTAGGGACGACTAGCGGCACAGATACGCAGTATTTT
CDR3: CASRLGTTSGTDTQYF

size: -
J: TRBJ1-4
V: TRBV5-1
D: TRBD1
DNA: TGCGCCAGCAGCTGGAGGACAGGGGCGGAAAAACTGTTTTTT
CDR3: CASSWRTGAEKLFF

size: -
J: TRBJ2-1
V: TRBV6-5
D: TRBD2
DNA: TGTGCCAGCACCTTACTAGCGGGAGGGTACAATGAGCAGTTCTTC
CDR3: CASTLLAGGYNEQFF

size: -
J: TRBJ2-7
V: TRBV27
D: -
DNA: TGTGCCAGCAGTTCCCGGGACACATCTGACTACAAGCAGTACTTC
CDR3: CASSSRDTSDYKQYF

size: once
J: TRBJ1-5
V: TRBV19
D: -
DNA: TGTGCCAGTAGTATGGTGGGGCCAGTGCAGCCCCAGCATTTT
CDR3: CASSMVGPVQPQHF

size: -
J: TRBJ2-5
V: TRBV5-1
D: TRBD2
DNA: TGCGCCAGCAGCTTGGACGGCGGGAGGGGCTCGGAGACCCAGTACTTC
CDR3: CASSLDGGRGSETQYF

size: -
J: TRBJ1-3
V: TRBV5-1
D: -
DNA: TGCGCCAGCAGCTTGTGGAGCTCTGGAAACACCATATATTTT
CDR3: CASSLWSSGNTIYF

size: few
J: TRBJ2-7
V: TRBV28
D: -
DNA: TGTGCCAGCAGTTTCGGAGGCACGGGTTCCTACGAGCAGTACTTC
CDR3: CASSFGGTGSYEQYF

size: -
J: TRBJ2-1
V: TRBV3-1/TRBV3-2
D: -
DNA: TGTGCCAGCAGCCGACAGGACTTAGGATTGAATGAGCAGTTCTTC
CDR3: CASSRQDLGLNEQFF

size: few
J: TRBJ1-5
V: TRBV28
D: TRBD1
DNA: TGTGCCAGCACCCGGACAGGGCGGCCTGATCAGCCCCAGCATTTT
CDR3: CASTRTGRPDQPQHF

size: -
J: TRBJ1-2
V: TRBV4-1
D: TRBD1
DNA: TGCGCCAGCAGCGGTACGACAGGGGGCGCCAGTCGCTACACCTTC
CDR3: CASSGTTGGASRYTF

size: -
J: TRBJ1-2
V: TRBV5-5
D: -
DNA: TGTGCCAGCAGACCCCCACAGGACGCCTATGGCTACACCTTC
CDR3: CASRPPQDAYGYTF

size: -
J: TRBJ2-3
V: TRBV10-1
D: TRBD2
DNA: TGCGCCAGCAGTGAGGCTAGCGGGAGAGGAATGGATACGCAGTATTTT
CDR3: CASSEASGRGMDTQYF

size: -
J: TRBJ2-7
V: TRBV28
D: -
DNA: TGTGCCAGCAGTTATGGGACCCACAGGGACGAGCAGTACTTC
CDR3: CASSYGTHRDEQYF

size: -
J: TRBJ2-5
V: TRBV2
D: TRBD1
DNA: TGTGCCAGCAGTGAAGCCGGGACAGGGGAAGAGACCCAGTACTTC
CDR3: CASSEAGTGEETQYF

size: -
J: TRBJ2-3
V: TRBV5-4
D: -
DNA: TGTGCCAGCAGCTTCGGCGGAATAGGCACAGATACGCAGTATTTT
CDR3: CASSFGGIGTDTQYF

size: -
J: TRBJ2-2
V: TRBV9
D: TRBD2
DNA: TGTGCCAGCAGCCCCCAGACTAGCGGGAGTCACGGGGAGCTGTTTTTT
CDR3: CASSPQTSGSHGELFF

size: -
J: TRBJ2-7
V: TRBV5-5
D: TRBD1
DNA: TGTGCCAGGAGACTCTGGACAGGGGGCCCCTACGAGCAGTACTTC
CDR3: CARRLWTGGPYEQYF

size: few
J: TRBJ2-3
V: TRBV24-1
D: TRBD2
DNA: TGTGCCACCAGTGATTTGGAGTTCGGGGGGGTAGATACGCAGTATTTT
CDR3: CATSDLEFGGVDTQYF

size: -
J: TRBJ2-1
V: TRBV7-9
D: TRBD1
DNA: TGTGCCAGCAGCTTAGGGGTCGACAGGGCTAATGAGCAGTTCTTC
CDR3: CASSLGVDRANEQFF

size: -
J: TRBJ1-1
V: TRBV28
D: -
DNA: TGTGCCAGCAGTCCGTACATACAGGGAGCTGAAGCTTTCTTT
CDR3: CASSPYIQGAEAFF

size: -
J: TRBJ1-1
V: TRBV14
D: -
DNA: TGTGCCAGCAGCCAAGCGGGGGTGCAGACTGAAGCTTTCTTT
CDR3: CASSQAGVQTEAFF

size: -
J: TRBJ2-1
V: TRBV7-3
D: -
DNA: TGTGCCAGCAGCTTAGGTGGTAGCGCGGGCAATGAGCAGTTCTTC
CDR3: CASSLGGSAGNEQFF

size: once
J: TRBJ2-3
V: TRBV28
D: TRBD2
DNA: TGTGCCACCCAAGCCGGGACTAGCTGGGATACGCAGTATTTT
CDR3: CATQAGTSWDTQYF

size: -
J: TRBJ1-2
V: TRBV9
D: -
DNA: TGTGCCAGCAGCCAACCAGACAGCTATGGCTACACCTTC
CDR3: CASSQPDSYGYTF

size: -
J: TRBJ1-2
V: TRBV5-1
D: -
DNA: TGCGCCAGCAGCCCGAGTGGGGCAGATAGGATCTATGGCTACACCTTC
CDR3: CASSPSGADRIYGYTF

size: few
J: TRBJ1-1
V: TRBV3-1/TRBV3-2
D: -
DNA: TGTGCCAGCAGCCCCTTTTCCGGGGGGGCGGGCACTGAAGCTTTCTTT
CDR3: CASSPFSGGAGTEAFF

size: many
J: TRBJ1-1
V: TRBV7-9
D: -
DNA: TGTGCCAGCAGCTTATTTTCCCAGAACACTGAAGCTTTCTTT
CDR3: CASSLFSQNTEAFF

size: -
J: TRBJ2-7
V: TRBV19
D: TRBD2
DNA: TGTGCCAGTAGTAGCGGGAGAGGTGGGTACGAGCAGTACTTC
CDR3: CASSSGRGGYEQYF

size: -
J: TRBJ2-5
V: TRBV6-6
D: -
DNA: TGTGCCAGCAGTTCCGGGTCTTACCAAGAGACCCAGTACTTC
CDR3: CASSSGSYQETQYF

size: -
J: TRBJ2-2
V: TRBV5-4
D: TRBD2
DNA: TGTGCCAGCAGCTCGACTAGCGGGAGTTTCTACGGGGAGCTGTTTTTT
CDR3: CASSSTSGSFYGELFF

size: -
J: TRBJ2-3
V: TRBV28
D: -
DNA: TGTGCCAGCAGTCGGGGCGGGAACACAGATACGCAGTATTTT
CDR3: CASSRGGNTDTQYF

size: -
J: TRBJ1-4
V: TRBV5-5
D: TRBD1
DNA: TGTGCCAGCAGCTACAGGACAGGCCTTAATGAAAAACTGTTTTTT
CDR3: CASSYRTGLNEKLFF

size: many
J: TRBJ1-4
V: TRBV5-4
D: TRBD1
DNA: TGTGCCAGCAGCCGAGACTTCGGGACAGGGAATGAAAAACTGTTTTTT
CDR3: CASSRDFGTGNEKLFF

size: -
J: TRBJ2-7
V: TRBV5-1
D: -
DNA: TGCGCCAGCAGCTTGCCCAGCTCCTACGAGCAGTACTTC
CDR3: CASSLPSSYEQYF

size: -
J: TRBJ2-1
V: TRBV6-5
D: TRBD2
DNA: TGTGCCAGCGGGACTAGCGGGGGAGGGAGGGAGCAGTTCTTC
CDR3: CASGTSGGGREQFF

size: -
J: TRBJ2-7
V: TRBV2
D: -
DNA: TGTGCCAGCGGGTTCGTGGGAGAAGGCTACGAGCAGTACTTC
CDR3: CASGFVGEGYEQYF

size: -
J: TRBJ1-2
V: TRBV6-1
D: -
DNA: TGTGCCAGCAGTGAAGTGTTTATGGGCAACTATGGCTACACCTTC
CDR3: CASSEVFMGNYGYTF

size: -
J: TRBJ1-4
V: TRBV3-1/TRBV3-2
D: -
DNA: TGTGCCAGCAGCCTCCGGGTCGCAACTAATGAAAAACTGTTTTTT
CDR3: CASSLRVATNEKLFF

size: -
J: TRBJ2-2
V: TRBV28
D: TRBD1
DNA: TGTGCCAGCAGTCATAGGACAGGGGGTAGGGGCACCGGGGAGCTGTTTTTT
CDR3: CASSHRTGGRGTGELFF

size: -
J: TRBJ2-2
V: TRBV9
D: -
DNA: TGTGCCAGCAGCGTAGGATTTCGTCTAGCGAGCAACACCGGGGAGCTGTTTTTT
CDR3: CASSVGFRLASNTGELFF